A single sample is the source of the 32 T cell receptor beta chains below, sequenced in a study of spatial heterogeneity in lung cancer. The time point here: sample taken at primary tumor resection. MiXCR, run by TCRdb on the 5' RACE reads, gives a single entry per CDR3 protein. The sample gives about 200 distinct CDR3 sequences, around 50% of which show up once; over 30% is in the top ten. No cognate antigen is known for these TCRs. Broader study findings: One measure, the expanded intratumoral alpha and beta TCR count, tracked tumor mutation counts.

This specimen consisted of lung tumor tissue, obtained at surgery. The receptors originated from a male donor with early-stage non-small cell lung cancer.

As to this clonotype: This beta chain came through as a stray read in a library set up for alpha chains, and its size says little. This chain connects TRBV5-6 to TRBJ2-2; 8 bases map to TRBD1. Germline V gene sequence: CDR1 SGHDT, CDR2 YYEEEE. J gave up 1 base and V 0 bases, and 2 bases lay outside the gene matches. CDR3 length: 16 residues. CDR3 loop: CASSLAGTGNTGELFF. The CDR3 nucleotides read TGTGCCAGCAGCTTGGCGGGGACAGGGAACACCGGGGAGCTGTTTTTT.

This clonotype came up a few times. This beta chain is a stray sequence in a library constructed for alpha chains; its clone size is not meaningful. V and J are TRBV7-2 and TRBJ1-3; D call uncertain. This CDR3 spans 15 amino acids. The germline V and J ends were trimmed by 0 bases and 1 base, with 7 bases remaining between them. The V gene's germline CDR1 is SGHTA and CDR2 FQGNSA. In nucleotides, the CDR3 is TGTGCCAGCAGCTTAGCGCTCAGGTCTGGAAACACCATATATTTT. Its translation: CASSLALRSGNTIYF.

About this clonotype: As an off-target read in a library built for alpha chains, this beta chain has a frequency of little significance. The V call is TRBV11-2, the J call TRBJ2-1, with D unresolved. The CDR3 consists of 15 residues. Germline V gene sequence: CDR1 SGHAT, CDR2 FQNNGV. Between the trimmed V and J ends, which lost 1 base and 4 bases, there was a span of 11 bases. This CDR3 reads CASSLGPAAYNEQFF. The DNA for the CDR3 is TGTGCCAGCAGCTTAGGCCCCGCGGCTTACAATGAGCAGTTCTTC.

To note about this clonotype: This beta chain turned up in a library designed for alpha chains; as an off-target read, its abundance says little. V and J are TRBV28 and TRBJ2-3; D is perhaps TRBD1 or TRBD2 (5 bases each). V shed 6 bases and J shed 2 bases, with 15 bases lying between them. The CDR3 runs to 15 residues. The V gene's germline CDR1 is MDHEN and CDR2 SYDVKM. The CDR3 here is CASSYGGDLTDTQYF. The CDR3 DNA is TGTGCCAGCAGCTATGGGGGAGACCTCACAGATACGCAGTATTTT.

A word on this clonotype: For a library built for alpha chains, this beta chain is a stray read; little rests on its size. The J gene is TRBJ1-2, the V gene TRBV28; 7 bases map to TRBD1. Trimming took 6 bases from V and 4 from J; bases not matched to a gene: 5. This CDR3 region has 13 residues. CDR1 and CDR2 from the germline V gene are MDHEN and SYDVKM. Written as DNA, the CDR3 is TGTGCCAGCAGGAGACAGGGTCCCTATGGCTACACCTTC. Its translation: CASRRQGPYGYTF.

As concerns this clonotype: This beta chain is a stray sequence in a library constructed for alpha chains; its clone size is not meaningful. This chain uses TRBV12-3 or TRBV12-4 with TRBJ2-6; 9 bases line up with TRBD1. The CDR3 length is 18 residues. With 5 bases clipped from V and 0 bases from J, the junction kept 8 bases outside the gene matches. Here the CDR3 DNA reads TGTGCCAGCAGTCCATCCACAGGGGGCCACTCTGGGGCCAACGTCCTGACTTTC. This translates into CASSPSTGGHSGANVLTF.

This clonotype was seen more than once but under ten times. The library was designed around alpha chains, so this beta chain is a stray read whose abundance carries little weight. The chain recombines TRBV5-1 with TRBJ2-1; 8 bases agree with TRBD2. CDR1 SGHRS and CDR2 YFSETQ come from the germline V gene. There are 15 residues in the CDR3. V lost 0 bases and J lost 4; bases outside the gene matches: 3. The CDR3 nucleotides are TGCGCCAGCAGCTTGGGGTCTAGCGGGTACAATGAGCAGTTCTTC. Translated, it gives CASSLGSSGYNEQFF.

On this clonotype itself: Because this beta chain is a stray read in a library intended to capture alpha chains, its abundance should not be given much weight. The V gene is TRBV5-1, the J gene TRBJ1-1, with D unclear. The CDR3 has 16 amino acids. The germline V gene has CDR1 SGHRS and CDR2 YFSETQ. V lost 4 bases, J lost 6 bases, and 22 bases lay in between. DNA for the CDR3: TGCGCCAGCAGCCCGGACGGGGAGAGTCGATTCTCTGAAGCTTTCTTT. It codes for CASSPDGESRFSEAFF. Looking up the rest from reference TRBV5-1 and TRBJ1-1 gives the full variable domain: KAGVTQTPRYLIKTRGQQVTLSCSPISGHRSVSWYQQTPGQGLQFLFEYFSETQRNKGNFPGRFSGRQFSNSRSEMNVSTLELGDSALYLCASSPDGESRFSEAFFGQGTRLTVV.

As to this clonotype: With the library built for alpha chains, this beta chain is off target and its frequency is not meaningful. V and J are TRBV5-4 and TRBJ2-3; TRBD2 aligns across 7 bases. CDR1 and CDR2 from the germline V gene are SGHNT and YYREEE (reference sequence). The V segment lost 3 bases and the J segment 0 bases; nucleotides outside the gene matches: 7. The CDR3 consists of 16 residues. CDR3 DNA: TGTGCCAGCAGCTCCCGAGTTAGCGGGAGCACAGATACGCAGTATTTT. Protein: CASSSRVSGSTDTQYF.

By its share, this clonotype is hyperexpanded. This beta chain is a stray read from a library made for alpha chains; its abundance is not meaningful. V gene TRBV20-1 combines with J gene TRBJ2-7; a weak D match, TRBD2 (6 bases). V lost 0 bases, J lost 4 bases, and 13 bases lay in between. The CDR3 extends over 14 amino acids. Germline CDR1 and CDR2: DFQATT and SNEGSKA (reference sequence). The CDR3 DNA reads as TGCAGTGCTAGAGATATCGGGAGAACATACGAGCAGTACTTC. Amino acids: CSARDIGRTYEQYF.

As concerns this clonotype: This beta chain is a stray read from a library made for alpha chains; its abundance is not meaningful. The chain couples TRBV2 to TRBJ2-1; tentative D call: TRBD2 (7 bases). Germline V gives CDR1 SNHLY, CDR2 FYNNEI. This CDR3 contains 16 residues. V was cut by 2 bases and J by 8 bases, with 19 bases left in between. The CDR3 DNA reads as TGTGCCAGCAGTGAATTCTGGGGGGGGCTCGTAGATGAGCAGTTCTTC. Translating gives CASSEFWGGLVDEQFF.

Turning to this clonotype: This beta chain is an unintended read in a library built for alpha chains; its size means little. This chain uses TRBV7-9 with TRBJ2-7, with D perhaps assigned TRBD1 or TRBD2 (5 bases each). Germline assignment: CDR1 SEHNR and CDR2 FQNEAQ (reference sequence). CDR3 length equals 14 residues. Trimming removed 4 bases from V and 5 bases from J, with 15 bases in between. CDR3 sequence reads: CASSSGPTLHEQYF. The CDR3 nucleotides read TGTGCCAGCAGCTCGGGACCGACCCTCCACGAGCAGTACTTC.

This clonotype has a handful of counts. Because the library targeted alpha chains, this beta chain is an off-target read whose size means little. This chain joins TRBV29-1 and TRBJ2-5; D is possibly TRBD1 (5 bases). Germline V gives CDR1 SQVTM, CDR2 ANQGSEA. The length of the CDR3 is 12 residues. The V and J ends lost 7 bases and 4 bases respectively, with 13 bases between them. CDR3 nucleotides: TGCAGCGCCCAGGGTATTGGAGAGACCCAGTACTTC. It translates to CSAQGIGETQYF.

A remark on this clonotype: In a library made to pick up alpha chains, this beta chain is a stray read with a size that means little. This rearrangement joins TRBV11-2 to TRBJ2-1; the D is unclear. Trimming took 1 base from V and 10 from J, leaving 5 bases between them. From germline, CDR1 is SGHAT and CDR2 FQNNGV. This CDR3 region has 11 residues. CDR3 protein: CASSLGHEQFF. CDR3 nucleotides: TGTGCCAGCAGCTTAGGTCACGAGCAGTTCTTC.

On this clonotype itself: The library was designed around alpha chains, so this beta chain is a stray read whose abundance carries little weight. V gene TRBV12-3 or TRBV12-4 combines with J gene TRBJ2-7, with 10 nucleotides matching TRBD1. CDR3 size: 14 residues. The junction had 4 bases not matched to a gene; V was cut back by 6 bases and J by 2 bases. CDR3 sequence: CASSPGQGTYEQYF. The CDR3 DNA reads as TGTGCCAGCAGCCCGGGACAGGGGACCTACGAGCAGTACTTC.

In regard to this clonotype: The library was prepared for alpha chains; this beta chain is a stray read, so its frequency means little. CDR3 residues: CSASPVDLAGPTDTQYF. In nucleotides, the CDR3 is TGCAGTGCTAGTCCAGTCGACTTAGCGGGGCCCACAGATACGCAGTATTTT. The genes are TRBV20-1 and TRBJ2-3, with 8 bases identical to TRBD2. The CDR3 contains 17 residues. Trimming removed 3 bases from V and 2 bases from J; junction bases left unmatched: 13. Germline CDR1 and CDR2: DFQATT and SNEGSKA (reference sequence).

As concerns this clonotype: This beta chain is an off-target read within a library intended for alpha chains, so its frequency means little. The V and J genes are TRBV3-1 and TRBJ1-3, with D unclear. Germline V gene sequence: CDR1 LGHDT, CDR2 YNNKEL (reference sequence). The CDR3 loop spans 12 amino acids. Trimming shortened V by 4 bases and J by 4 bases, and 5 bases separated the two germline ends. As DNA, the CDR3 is TGTGCCAGCAGCCGAGGGGGAAACACCATATATTTT. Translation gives CASSRGGNTIYF.

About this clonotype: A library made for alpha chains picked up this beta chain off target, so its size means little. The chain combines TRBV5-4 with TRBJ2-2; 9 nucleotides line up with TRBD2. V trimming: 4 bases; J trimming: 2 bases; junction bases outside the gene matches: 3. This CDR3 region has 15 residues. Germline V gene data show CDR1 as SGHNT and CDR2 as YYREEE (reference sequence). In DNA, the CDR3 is TGTGCCAGCAGCCCTAGCGGGATTAACACCGGGGAGCTGTTTTTT. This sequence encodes CASSPSGINTGELFF.

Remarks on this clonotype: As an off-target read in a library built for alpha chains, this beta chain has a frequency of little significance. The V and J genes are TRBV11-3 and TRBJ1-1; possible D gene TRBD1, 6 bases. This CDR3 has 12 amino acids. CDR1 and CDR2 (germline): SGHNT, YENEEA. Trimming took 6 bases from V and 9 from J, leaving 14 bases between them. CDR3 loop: CASSSSTGKAFF. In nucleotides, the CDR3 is TGTGCCAGCAGTAGTTCAACAGGGAAAGCTTTCTTT.

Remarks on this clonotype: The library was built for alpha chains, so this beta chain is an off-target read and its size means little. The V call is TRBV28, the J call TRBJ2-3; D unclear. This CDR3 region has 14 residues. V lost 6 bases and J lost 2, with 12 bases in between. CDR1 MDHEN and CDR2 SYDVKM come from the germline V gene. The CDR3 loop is CASRIGRHTDTQYF. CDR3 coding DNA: TGTGCCAGCAGAATCGGACGGCACACAGATACGCAGTATTTT.

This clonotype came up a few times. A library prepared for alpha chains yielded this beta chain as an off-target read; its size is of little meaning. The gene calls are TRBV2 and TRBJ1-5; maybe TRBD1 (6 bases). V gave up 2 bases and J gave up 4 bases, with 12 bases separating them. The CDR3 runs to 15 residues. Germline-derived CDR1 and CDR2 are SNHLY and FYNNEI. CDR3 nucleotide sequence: TGTGCCAGCAGTGAACAGGGGACGGGTAATCAGCCCCAGCATTTT. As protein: CASSEQGTGNQPQHF.

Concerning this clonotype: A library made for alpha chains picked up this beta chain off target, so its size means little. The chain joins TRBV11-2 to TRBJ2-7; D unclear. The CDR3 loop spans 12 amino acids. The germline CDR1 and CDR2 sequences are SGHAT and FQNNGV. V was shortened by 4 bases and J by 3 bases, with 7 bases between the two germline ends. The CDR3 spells CASSSQGYEQYF. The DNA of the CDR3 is TGTGCCAGCAGCTCACAAGGCTACGAGCAGTACTTC.

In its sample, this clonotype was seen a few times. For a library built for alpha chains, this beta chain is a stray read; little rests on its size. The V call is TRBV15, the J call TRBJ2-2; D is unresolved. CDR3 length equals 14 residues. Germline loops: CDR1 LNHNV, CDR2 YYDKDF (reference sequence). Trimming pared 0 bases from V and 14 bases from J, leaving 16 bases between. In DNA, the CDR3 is TGTGCCACCAGCAGAGAAAAGCCCCTTGACTCCCTGTTTTTT. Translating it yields CATSREKPLDSLFF.

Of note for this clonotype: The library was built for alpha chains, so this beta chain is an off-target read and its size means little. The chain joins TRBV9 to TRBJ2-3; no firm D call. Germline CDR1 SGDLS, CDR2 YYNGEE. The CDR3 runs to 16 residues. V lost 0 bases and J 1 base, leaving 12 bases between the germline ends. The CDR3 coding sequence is TGTGCCAGCAGCGTAGACGGCTCCTCGGGCACAGATACGCAGTATTTT. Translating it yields CASSVDGSSGTDTQYF.

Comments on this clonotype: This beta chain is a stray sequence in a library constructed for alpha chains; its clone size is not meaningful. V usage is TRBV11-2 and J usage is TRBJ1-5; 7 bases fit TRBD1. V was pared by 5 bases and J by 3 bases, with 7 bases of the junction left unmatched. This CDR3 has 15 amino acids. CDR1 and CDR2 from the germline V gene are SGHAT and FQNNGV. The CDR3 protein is CASSPGTEINQPQHF. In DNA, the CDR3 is TGTGCCAGCAGCCCAGGGACAGAGATCAATCAGCCCCAGCATTTT.

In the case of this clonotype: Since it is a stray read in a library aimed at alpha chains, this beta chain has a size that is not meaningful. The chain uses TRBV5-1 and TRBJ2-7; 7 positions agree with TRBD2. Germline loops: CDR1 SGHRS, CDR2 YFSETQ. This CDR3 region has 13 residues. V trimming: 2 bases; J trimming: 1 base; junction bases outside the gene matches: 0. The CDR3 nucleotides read TGCGCCAGCAGCTTTAGCGGGTCCTACGAGCAGTACTTC. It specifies CASSFSGSYEQYF.

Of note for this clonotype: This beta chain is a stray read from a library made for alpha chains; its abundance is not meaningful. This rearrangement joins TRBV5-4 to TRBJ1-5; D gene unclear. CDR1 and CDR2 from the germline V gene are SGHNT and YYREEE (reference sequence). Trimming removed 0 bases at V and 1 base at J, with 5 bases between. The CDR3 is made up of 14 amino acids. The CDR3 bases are TGTGCCAGCAGCTTGGTGGGCAGCAATCAGCCCCAGCATTTT. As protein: CASSLVGSNQPQHF.

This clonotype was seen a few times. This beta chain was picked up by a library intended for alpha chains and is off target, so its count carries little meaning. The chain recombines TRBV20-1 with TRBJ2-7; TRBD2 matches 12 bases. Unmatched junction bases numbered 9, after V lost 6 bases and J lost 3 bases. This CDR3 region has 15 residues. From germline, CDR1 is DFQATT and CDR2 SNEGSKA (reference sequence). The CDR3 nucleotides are TGCAGTGCAAGGACTAGCGGGAAGGTGGACTACGAGCAGTACTTC. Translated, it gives CSARTSGKVDYEQYF.

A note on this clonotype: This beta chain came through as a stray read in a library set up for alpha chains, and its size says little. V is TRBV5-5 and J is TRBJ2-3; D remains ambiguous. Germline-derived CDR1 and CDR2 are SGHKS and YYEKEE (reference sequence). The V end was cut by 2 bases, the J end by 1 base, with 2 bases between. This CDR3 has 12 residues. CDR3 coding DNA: TGTGCCAGCAGCTTTGGCACAGATACGCAGTATTTT. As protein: CASSFGTDTQYF.

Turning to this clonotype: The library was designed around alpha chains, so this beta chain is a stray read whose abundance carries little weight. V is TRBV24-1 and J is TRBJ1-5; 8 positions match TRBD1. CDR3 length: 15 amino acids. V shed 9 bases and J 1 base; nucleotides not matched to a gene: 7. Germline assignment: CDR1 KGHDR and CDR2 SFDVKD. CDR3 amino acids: CATGGQGTSNQPQHF. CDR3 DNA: TGTGCCACCGGCGGACAGGGTACAAGCAATCAGCCCCAGCATTTT.

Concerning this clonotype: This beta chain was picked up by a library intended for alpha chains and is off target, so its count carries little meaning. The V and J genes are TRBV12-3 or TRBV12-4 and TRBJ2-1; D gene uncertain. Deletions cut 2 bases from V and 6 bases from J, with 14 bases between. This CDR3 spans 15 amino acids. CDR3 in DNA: TGTGCCAGCAGTTTATCGCCATCCCCAGGCAATGAGCAGTTCTTC. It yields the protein CASSLSPSPGNEQFF.

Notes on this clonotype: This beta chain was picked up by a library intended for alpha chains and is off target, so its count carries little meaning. This chain's CDR3 is CASSLNFQGRSYNEQFF. The CDR3 DNA is TGTGCCAGCAGCTTGAATTTTCAGGGGCGCTCCTACAATGAGCAGTTCTTC. The rearrangement links TRBV5-5 to TRBJ2-1, with TRBD1 as a possible D gene (6 bases). Germline loops: CDR1 SGHKS, CDR2 YYEKEE (reference sequence). The CDR3 length is 17 residues. Trimming stripped 1 base from V and 0 bases from J, with 14 bases between. Full variable domain (outside the CDR3, taken from reference TRBV5-5 and TRBJ2-1): DAGVTQSPTHLIKTRGQQVTLRCSPISGHKSVSWYQQVLGQGPQFIFQYYEKEERGRGNFPDRFSARQFPNYSSELNVNALLLGDSALYLCASSLNFQGRSYNEQFFGPGTRLTVL.